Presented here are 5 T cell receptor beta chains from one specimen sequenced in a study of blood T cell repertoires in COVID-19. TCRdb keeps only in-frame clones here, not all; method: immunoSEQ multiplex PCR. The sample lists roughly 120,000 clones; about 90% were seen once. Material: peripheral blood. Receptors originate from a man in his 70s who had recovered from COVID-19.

The CDR3: CASSYSRQGFYGYTF. The CDR3 region has the DNA TGTGCCAGCAGTTACTCGAGACAGGGGTTCTATGGCTACACCTTC. This chain uses TRBV6-5 with TRBJ1-2; 8 bases match TRBD1. CDR3 length: 15 residues. Trimming took 0 bases from V and 4 from J; bases not matched to a gene: 4. The V gene's germline CDR1 is MNHEY and CDR2 SVGAGI.

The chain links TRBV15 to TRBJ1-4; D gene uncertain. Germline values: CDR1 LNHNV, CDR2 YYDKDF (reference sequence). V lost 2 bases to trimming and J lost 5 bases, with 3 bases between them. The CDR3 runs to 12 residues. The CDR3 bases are TGTGCCACCAGCAGACAGAATGAAAAACTGTTTTTT. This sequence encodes CATSRQNEKLFF.

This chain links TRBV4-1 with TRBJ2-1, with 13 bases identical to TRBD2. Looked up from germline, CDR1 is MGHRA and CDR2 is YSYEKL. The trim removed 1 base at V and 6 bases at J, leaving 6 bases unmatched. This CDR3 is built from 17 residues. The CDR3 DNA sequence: TGCGCCAGCAGCCAAGCACAACTAGCGGGAGGGCCCAATGAGCAGTTCTTC. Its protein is CASSQAQLAGGPNEQFF.

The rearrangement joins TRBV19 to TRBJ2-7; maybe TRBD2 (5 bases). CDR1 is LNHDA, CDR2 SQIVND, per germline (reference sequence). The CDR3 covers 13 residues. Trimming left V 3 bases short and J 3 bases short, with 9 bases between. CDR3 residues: CASSISTNYEQYF. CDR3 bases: TGTGCCAGTAGTATCTCGACTAACTACGAGCAGTACTTC.

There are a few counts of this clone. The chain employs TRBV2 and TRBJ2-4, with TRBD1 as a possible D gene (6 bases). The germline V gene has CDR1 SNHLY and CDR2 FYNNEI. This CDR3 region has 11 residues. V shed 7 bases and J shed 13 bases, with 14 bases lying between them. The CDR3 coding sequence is TGTGCCAGCAAACCCGAAGGGGGACAGTACTTC. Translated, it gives CASKPEGGQYF.